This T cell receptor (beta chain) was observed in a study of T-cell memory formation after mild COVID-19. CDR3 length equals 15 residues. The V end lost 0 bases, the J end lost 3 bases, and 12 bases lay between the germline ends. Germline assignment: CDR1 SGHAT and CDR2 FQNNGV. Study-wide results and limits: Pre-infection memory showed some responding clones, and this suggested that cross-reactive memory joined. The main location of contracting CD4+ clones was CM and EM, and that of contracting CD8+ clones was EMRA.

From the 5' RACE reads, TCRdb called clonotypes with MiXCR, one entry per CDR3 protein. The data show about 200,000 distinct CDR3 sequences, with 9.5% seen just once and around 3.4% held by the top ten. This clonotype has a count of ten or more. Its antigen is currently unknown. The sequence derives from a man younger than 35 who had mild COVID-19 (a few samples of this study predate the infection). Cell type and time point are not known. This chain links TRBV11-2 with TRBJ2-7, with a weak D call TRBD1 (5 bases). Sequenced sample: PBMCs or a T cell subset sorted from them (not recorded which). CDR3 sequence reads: CASSLDLAGYYEQYF. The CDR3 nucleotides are TGTGCCAGCAGCTTAGATCTGGCAGGGTACTACGAGCAGTACTTC.